The clone carrying this T cell receptor beta chain appeared a few times. A J-beta primer mix and a sample-barcoded 5' primer were used in a second PCR of about 7 to 11 cycles. The template-switch adaptor, which had 12 random nucleotides, put a tag on each cDNA molecule. TCRdb re-derived calls from the 5' RACE reads in MiXCR, one entry per CDR3 protein. The data hold hundreds of thousands of distinct CDR3 sequences, with roughly 20% observed a single time. The data belong to a study of blood T cells in healthy people across ages. Researchers isolated at least 7 million PBMCs per sample. The CDR3 consists of 10 residues. Looked up from germline, CDR1 is MNHEY and CDR2 is SVGEGT. Deletions cut 11 bases from V and 3 bases from J, with 5 bases between.

This chain joins TRBV6-2 or TRBV6-3 and TRBJ2-4; the D call may be TRBD1 or TRBD2 (5 bases each). The sequence derives from a man aged 65 to 85 in good health. Source material: blood. The CDR3 DNA follows: TGTGCCGGGGGCAAAAACATTCAGTACTTC. Its protein is CAGGKNIQYF.